The present TCR beta chain was sequenced within a study of T cells in Graves' hyperthyroidism and ophthalmopathy. Study information: Before treatment of any kind, peripheral blood was taken at initial diagnosis.

Germline V gives CDR1 LGHDT, CDR2 YNNKEL (reference sequence). Trimming shortened V by 4 bases and J by 5 bases, and 21 bases separated the two germline ends. This CDR3 has 17 amino acids. General study findings and limits: Peripheral blood also featured most of the thyroid clonotypes expanded above 0.001.

This clonotype was counted only a few times. Its antigen is as yet unknown. Amplification yielded TCR beta CDR3 regions, with RNA transcripts as the source. TCR CDR3 regions were first amplified by RT-PCR with HTBI primers. TCRdb reprocessed the multiplex PCR reads via MiXCR and lists one record per CDR3 protein. The repertoire holds about 340,000 distinct CDR3 sequences, with about 18% as singletons. With a duration under 2 months, the hyperthyroidism was newly diagnosed in patients aged 18 to 65. Diagnostic assessment was based on clinical symptoms, serum thyroxine and TRAb, thyroid ultrasound and orbital computed tomography.

The chain combines TRBV3-1 with TRBJ2-1; a possible D gene is TRBD2 (6 bases). Sequencing was performed on blood. The TCR comes from a woman in her forties or fifties with Graves' hyperthyroidism. The CDR3 DNA sequence: TGTGCCAGCAGCCTATATTCTGGGGGACTTCTTAACAATGAGCAGTTCTTC. Translated: CASSLYSGGLLNNEQFF.